This TCR beta chain was captured by sequencing in a study of blood T cell repertoires in COVID-19. On the study more broadly: Acute and convalescent COVID-19 specimens originated in the United States, Italy and Spain.

Symptom resolution, clearance, or two negative PCRs marked the recovered donors of Cohort 3. Unmatched junction bases numbered 10, after V lost 6 bases and J lost 4 bases. This CDR3 is 15 amino acids long. The germline V gene has CDR1 SGHAT and CDR2 FQNNGV. Using immunoSEQ multiplex PCR, the repertoire was profiled, and TCRdb retains in-frame clones only, with some absent. Among hundreds of thousands of clones listed, roughly nine tenths were seen once. The rearrangement joins TRBV11-2 to TRBJ2-5, with 8 nucleotides matching TRBD2. Sequenced input: PBMCs or T cells enriched from blood (not recorded which). The TCR comes from a man aged 18 to 29 who had recovered from COVID-19. CDR3 residues: CASRGTRGRGETQYF. In DNA, the CDR3 is TGTGCCAGCAGAGGGACTAGGGGGAGAGGAGAGACCCAGTACTTC. The variable domain in full, completed from reference TRBV11-2 and TRBJ2-5, reads EAGVAQSPRYKIIEKRQSVAFWCNPISGHATLYWYQQILGQGPKLLIQFQNNGVVDDSQLPKDRFSAERLKGVDSTLKIQPAKLEDSAVYLCASRGTRGRGETQYFGPGTRLLVL.